A selection of T cell receptor beta chains follows, all from one sample in a study of blood T cell repertoires in COVID-19. Produced via immunoSEQ multiplex PCR; TCRdb's table is partial and in-frame only. The table has 90,000 to 110,000 clones, 83% seen once. Input material: peripheral blood. All receptors derive from a woman aged 55-75 years with acute or convalescent COVID-19. The CDR3 runs from the conserved cysteine through the conserved F or W. D genes are given only for firm matches. Clone size, where shown, is once, few, many, or a class for clones that have expanded.

clone_size j_call v_call d_call cdr3_nt cdr3_aa
. TRBJ2-7 TRBV27 . TGTGCCAGCAGTTTATCGTCCCCCCGGTACGAGCAGTACTTC CASSLSSPRYEQYF
once TRBJ1-3 TRBV1 . TGCACCAGCAGCCAACCCGACGCGGTTAGAAACACCATATATTTT CTSSQPDAVRNTIYF
once TRBJ2-5 TRBV5-4 TRBD1 TGTGCCAGCAGCGGGACAGGGGGCCAAGAGACCCAGTACTTC CASSGTGGQETQYF
few TRBJ2-1 TRBV11-3 . TGTGCCAGCAGCCGAACTAGGGACAATGAGCAGTTCTTC CASSRTRDNEQFF
. TRBJ2-2 TRBV19 . TGTGCCAGTAGGGTATCCGGGAACACCGGGGAGCTGTTTTTT CASRVSGNTGELFF
. TRBJ2-1 TRBV7-6 . TGTGCCAGCAGCTTAGAGGGCGGGACCCACAATGAGCAGTTCTTC CASSLEGGTHNEQFF
. TRBJ1-6 TRBV2 . TGTGCCAGCAGTGCGATGGTGAGCTCCTATAATTCACCCCTCCACTTT CASSAMVSSYNSPLHF
. TRBJ2-7 TRBV6-5 TRBD1 TGTGCCAGCACCCGGACAGGGGGGGACGAGCAGTACTTC CASTRTGGDEQYF
. TRBJ1-1 TRBV12-3/TRBV12-4 TRBD1 TGTGCCAGCCGAAAGACAGGGGACTTTGGAGCTTTCTTT CASRKTGDFGAFF
. TRBJ2-7 TRBV10-2 . TGCGCCAGCATTGGAGGGGCGGGATACGAGCAGTACTTC CASIGGAGYEQYF
. TRBJ1-2 TRBV2 TRBD1 TGTGCCAGCACCGGGGACAGGGGATCCTATGGCTACACCTTC CASTGDRGSYGYTF
. TRBJ1-1 TRBV5-1 . TGCGCCAGCAGCCCCCGGACAAACACTGAAGCTTTCTTT CASSPRTNTEAFF
. TRBJ1-1 TRBV29-1 . TGCAGCGTTGAAGATGGACAGAACACTGAAGCTTTCTTT CSVEDGQNTEAFF
. TRBJ2-1 TRBV11-2 TRBD2 TGTGCCAGCAGCTTATTCGATAGCGGGAGAGGCAATGAGCAGTTCTTC CASSLFDSGRGNEQFF
. TRBJ2-3 TRBV30 TRBD1 TGTGCCTGGAGGGACAGGGGGCTGGATACGCAGTATTTT CAWRDRGLDTQYF
. TRBJ2-5 TRBV15 . TGTGCCACCAGCAGCGGCGGGGGCGAGACCCAGTACTTC CATSSGGGETQYF
. TRBJ2-1 TRBV2 TRBD2 TGTGCCAGCAGCGTAGCGGGGTCGGTGGATGAGCAGTTCTTC CASSVAGSVDEQFF
. TRBJ2-7 TRBV18 . TGTGCCAGCTCCGAATTTTCACCGGGACAAATACGCGACGAGCAGTACTTC CASSEFSPGQIRDEQYF
few TRBJ2-3 TRBV7-9 TRBD2 TGTGCCAGCAGCGCAAGCGGCGGGAGAGCAGATACGCAGTATTTT CASSASGGRADTQYF
. TRBJ2-6 TRBV12-3/TRBV12-4 . TGTGCCAGCAGATCAGTGGCCAACGTCCTGACTTTC CASRSVANVLTF
. TRBJ2-7 TRBV28 . TGTGCCAGCAGAAAGAGCTCCTACGAGCAGTACTTC CASRKSSYEQYF
once TRBJ1-4 TRBV9 . TGTGCCAGCAGCCTAGATCTAAATGAAAAACTGTTTTTT CASSLDLNEKLFF
. TRBJ2-7 TRBV29-1 TRBD1 TGCAGCGTTGAAGGGACAGGAGCCTACGAGCAGTACTTC CSVEGTGAYEQYF
. TRBJ2-3 TRBV9 . TGTGCCAGCAGCGCATTTGCGGGGCCGCAGTATTTT CASSAFAGPQYF
. TRBJ2-5 TRBV3-1/TRBV3-2 . TGTGCCAGCAGACGAGGTCAGACCCAGTACTTC CASRRGQTQYF
. TRBJ2-3 TRBV24-1 TRBD1 TGTGCCACCAGACCGGGACAGGGTGGAGATACGCAGTATTTT CATRPGQGGDTQYF
few TRBJ2-7 TRBV5-1 . TGCGCCAGCAGCCCGGACGGGGGGCCCTTTAGCTACGAGCAGTACTTC CASSPDGGPFSYEQYF
. TRBJ2-7 TRBV3-1/TRBV3-2 TRBD1 TGTGCCAGCAGCCCTTGGACAGGGGGCGCAGAGCAGTACTTC CASSPWTGGAEQYF
. TRBJ1-5 TRBV2 . TGTGCCAGCAGTGAGGAGGGAGGCAATCAGCCCCAGCATTTT CASSEEGGNQPQHF
. TRBJ1-2 TRBV30 . TGTGCCTGGAGTTCTCAGGGGCATGGCTACACCTTC CAWSSQGHGYTF
. TRBJ1-2 TRBV30 TRBD1 TGTGCCCGAAGACAGGGATTGGACTATGGCTACACCTTC CARRQGLDYGYTF
. TRBJ2-1 TRBV5-1 TRBD1 TGCGCCAGCAGCTTGGACCAGGGGGTCGGTGAGCAGTTCTTC CASSLDQGVGEQFF
few TRBJ1-6 TRBV7-9 TRBD1 TGTGCCAGCAGCTGGGGACAGGGTGCGAATTCACCCCTCCACTTT CASSWGQGANSPLHF
. TRBJ2-3 TRBV9 . TGTGCCAGCAGCCCCGGGCCACAGGCTGCATCAGATACGCAGTATTTT CASSPGPQAASDTQYF
once TRBJ1-2 TRBV12-3/TRBV12-4 TRBD1 TGTGCCAGCAGTTCCCCGACAGGGGATGGCTACACCTTC CASSSPTGDGYTF
. TRBJ2-5 TRBV27 TRBD1 TGTGCCAGCAGACGGGACAGGGCCTTCGAGACCCAGTACTTC CASRRDRAFETQYF
. TRBJ1-6 TRBV28 . TGTGCCAGCAGTTTAACCGGTAGCTCCTATAATTCACCCCTCCACTTT CASSLTGSSYNSPLHF
once TRBJ2-1 TRBV9 . TGTGCCAGCAGCGTGAAGGCGGGGCCCAATGAGCAGTTCTTC CASSVKAGPNEQFF
once TRBJ1-6 TRBV28 TRBD1 TGTGCCAGCAGTTCTTGGGGGACAGGGGGAAATTCACCCCTCCACTTT CASSSWGTGGNSPLHF
. TRBJ1-3 TRBV7-6 . TGTGCCAGCAGCGTAGCCCCAGGGACTGGAAACACCATATATTTT CASSVAPGTGNTIYF
. TRBJ2-2 TRBV18 TRBD1 TGTGCCAGCTCATCGACAGGGGGCGACGCATTACCGAACACCGGGGAGCTGTTTTTT CASSSTGGDALPNTGELFF
once TRBJ2-7 TRBV28 . TGTGCCAGCAGGCCCGGGCAGGGGCGACGCGAGCAGTACTTC CASRPGQGRREQYF
. TRBJ1-4 TRBV5-4 . TGTGCCAGCGCCAGGGCTGCAACTAATGAAAAACTGTTTTTT CASARAATNEKLFF
. TRBJ1-2 TRBV19 . TGTGCCAGTAGTATTACCAGGTCTGGCTACACCTTC CASSITRSGYTF
. TRBJ2-4 TRBV6-5 TRBD2 TGTGCCAGCACCCCCGGGACTAGCGGAAACATTCAGTACTTC CASTPGTSGNIQYF
. TRBJ1-5 TRBV30 TRBD1 TGTGCCTGGAGTGGTGGACAGGGGCCCCTAAGCAATCAGCCCCAGCATTTT CAWSGGQGPLSNQPQHF
. TRBJ1-2 TRBV6-6 . TGTGCCAGCAGTCAAACAGGAGAATGGGGCTACACCTTC CASSQTGEWGYTF
once TRBJ1-5 TRBV10-3 TRBD1 TGTGCCATCAGTGACTCAGGGGGCCTGGGACAGCCCCAGCATTTT CAISDSGGLGQPQHF
. TRBJ2-7 TRBV30 TRBD1 TGTGCCTGGAATCGGGACAGGGACTACGAGCAGTACTTC CAWNRDRDYEQYF
. TRBJ2-7 TRBV7-9 TRBD2 TGTGCCAGCGGCCAGAGGGCGGGAGTCATTGACGAGCAGTACTTC CASGQRAGVIDEQYF
. TRBJ2-7 TRBV11-2 TRBD2 TGTGCCAGCAGCTTAGGAAGGGAGGGCCCCTACGAGCAGTACTTC CASSLGREGPYEQYF
once TRBJ1-6 TRBV7-9 . TGTGCCAGCAGGCCGCGGGGCTCCTATAATTCACCCCTCCACTTT CASRPRGSYNSPLHF